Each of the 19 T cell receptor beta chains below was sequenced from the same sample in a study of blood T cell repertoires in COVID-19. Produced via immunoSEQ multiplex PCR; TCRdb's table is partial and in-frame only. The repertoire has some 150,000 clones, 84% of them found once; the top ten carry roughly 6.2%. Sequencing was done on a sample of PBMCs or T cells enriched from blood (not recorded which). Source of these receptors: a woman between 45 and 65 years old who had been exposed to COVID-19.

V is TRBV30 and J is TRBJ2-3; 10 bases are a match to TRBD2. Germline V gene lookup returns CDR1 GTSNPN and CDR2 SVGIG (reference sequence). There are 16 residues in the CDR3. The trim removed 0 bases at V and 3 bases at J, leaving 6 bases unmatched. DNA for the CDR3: TGTGCCTGGAGTGTAATTCTAGCGGGAGCGACAGATACGCAGTATTTT. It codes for CAWSVILAGATDTQYF.

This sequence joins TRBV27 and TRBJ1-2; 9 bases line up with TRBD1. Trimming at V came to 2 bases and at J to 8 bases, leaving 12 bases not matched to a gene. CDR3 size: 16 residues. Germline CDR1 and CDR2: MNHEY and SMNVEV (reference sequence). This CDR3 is CASSLSFPDRGDGYTF. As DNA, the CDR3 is TGTGCCAGCAGTTTAAGTTTCCCCGACAGGGGGGACGGCTACACCTTC.

DNA of the CDR3: TGTGCCAGCAGCTACTCGTCAGGCGAACTTAACTATGGCTACACCTTC. As protein: CASSYSSGELNYGYTF. The chain joins TRBV7-2 to TRBJ1-2; no clear D gene. Trimming removed 4 bases at V and 1 base at J, with 16 bases between. Germline V gene lookup returns CDR1 SGHTA and CDR2 FQGNSA. This CDR3 region has 16 residues.

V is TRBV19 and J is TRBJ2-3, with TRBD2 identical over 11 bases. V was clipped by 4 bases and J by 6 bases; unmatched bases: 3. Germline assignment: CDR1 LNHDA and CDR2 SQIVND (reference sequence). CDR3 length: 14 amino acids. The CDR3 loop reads CASSNSGGADTQYF. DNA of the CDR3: TGTGCCAGTAGTAATAGCGGGGGGGCTGATACGCAGTATTTT.

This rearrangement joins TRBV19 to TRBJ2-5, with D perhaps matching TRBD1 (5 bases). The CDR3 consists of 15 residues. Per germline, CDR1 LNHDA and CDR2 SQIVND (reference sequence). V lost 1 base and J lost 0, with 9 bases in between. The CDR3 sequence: CASSIGGTYQETQYF. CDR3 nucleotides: TGTGCCAGTAGTATAGGGGGCACCTACCAAGAGACCCAGTACTTC.

CDR3 protein: CASSLTGGRVQPQHF. The CDR3 DNA is TGTGCCAGCAGTCTAACAGGGGGCAGGGTCCAGCCCCAGCATTTT. The chain couples TRBV28 to TRBJ1-5; 9 bases are shared with TRBD1. The junction had 9 bases not matched to a gene; V was cut back by 5 bases and J by 7 bases. CDR1 and CDR2 from the germline V gene are MDHEN and SYDVKM. The length of the CDR3 is 15 residues.

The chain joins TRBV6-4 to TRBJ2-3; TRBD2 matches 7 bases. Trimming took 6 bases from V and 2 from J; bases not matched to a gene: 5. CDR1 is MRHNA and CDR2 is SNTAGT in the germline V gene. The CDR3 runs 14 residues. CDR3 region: CASSKSGVTDTQYF. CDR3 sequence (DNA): TGTGCCAGCAGCAAGAGCGGGGTCACAGATACGCAGTATTTT.

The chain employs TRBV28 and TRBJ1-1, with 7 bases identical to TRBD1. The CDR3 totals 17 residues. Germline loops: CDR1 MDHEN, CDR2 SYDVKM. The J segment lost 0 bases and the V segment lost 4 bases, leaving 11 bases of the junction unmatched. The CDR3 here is CASSSDRERGLNTEAFF. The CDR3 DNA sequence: TGTGCCAGCAGTTCCGACAGGGAGCGCGGATTGAACACTGAAGCTTTCTTT.

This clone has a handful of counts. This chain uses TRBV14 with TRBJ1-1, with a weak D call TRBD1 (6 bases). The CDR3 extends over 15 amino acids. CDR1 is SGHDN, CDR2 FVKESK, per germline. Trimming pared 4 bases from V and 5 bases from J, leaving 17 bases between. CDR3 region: CASSRGGIFLTEAFF. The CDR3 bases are TGTGCCAGCAGCCGGGGGGGCATCTTCTTGACTGAAGCTTTCTTT.

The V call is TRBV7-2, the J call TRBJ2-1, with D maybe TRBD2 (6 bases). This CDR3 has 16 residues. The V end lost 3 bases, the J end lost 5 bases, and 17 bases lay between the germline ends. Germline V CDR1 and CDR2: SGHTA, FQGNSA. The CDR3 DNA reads TGTGCCAGCAGCTTGGGGCTAGCAGTAGCGGACAATGAGCAGTTCTTC. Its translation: CASSLGLAVADNEQFF.

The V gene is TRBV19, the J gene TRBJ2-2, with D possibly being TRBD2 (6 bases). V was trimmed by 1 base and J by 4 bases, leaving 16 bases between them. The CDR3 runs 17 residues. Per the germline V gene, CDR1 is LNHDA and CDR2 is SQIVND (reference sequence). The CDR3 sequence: CASSIVRGRPFTGELFF. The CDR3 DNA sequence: TGTGCCAGTAGTATAGTCAGAGGGAGGCCATTCACCGGGGAGCTGTTTTTT.

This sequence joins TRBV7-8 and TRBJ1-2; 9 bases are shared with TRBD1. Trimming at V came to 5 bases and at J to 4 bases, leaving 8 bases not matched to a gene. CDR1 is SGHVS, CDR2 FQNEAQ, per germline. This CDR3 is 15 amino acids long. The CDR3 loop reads CASSPDRGGRYGYTF. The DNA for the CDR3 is TGTGCCAGCAGCCCGGACAGGGGAGGCCGCTATGGCTACACCTTC.

CDR3 amino acids: CAIRRGRGDTQYF. In nucleotides, the CDR3 is TGTGCCATCAGGCGGGGACGAGGAGATACGCAGTATTTT. The chain recombines TRBV10-3 with TRBJ2-3; a possible D gene is TRBD2 (6 bases). The CDR3 runs 13 residues. V was cut by 6 bases and J by 5 bases, with 12 bases left in between. CDR1 and CDR2 from the germline V gene are ENHRY and SYGVKD.

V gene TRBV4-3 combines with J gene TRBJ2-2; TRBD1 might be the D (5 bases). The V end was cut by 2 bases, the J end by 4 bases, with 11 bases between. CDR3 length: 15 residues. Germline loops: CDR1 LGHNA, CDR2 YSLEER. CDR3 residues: CASSQMDTTTGELFF. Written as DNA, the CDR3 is TGCGCCAGCAGCCAAATGGACACGACCACCGGGGAGCTGTTTTTT.

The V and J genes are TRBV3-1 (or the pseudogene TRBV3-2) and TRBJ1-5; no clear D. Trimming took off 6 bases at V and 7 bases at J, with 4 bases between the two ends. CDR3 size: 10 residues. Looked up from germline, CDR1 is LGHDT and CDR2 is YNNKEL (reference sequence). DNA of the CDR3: TGTGCCAGCAGTCCACAGCCCCAGCATTTT. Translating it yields CASSPQPQHF.

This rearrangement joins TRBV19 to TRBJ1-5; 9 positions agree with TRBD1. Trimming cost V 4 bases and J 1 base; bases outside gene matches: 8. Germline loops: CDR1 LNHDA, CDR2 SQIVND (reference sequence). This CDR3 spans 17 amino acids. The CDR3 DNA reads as TGTGCCAGTAGTACAATACTACAGGGGGCAAGCAATCAGCCCCAGCATTTT. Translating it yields CASSTILQGASNQPQHF. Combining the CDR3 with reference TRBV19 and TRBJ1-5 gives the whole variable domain DGGITQSPKYLFRKEGQNVTLSCEQNLNHDAMYWYRQDPGQGLRLIYYSQIVNDFQKGDIAEGYSVSREKKESFPLTVTSAQKNPTAFYLCASSTILQGASNQPQHFGDGTRLSIL.

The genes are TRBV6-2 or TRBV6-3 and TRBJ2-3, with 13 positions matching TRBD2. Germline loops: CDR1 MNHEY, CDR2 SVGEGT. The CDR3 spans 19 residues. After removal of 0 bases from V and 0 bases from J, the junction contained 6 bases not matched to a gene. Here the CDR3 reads CASSYSPGLAGPSTDTQYF. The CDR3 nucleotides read TGTGCCAGCAGTTACTCTCCGGGACTAGCGGGACCTAGCACAGATACGCAGTATTTT.

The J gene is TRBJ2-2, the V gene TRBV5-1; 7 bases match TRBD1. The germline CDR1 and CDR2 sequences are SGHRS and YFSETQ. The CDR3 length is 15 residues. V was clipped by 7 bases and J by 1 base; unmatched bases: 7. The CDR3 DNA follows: TGCGCCAGCCGACGCGACAGGGTGAACACCGGGGAGCTGTTTTTT. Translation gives CASRRDRVNTGELFF.

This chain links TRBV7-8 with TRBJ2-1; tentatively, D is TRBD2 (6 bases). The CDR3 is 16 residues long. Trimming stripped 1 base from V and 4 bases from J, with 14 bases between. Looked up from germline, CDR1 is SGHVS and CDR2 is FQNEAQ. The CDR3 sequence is CASSLGGRGLYNEQFF. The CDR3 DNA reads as TGTGCCAGCAGCTTAGGGGGACGGGGGTTGTACAATGAGCAGTTCTTC.